This is a list of T cell receptor beta chains from one sample in a study of cytomegalovirus exposure and HLA in healthy donors. Some clones are missing from TCRdb's copy, which holds only in-frame ones; the method was immunoSEQ multiplex PCR. The repertoire includes approximately 100,000 clones, 75% to 85% of them detected once, and about 1.5% sits in the top ten. Sequenced material: PBMCs. The receptors shown here come from a man aged 50 to 59 in good health and CMV-seronegative. CDR3s include the opening cysteine and the closing phenylalanine or tryptophan. Fields, in order: D gene, clone size, V gene, J gene, CDR3 protein, CDR3 DNA. The D gene is left open where the match is weak. Size tells how often a clone was seen (once, few, many) or the class of an expanded clone, and some rows leave it out.

D: -
size: -
V: TRBV11-2
J: TRBJ1-2
CDR3: CASSSPRRAGSGYTF
DNA: TGTGCCAGCAGCTCCCCTCGCAGGGCTGGCAGTGGCTACACCTTC

D: TRBD1
size: -
V: TRBV27
J: TRBJ1-2
CDR3: CASSQSRQGAYGYTF
DNA: TGTGCCAGCAGCCAATCCCGACAGGGCGCGTATGGCTACACCTTC

D: TRBD1
size: -
V: TRBV7-9
J: TRBJ1-6
CDR3: CSSSPGQGSSYNSPLHF
DNA: TGTTCCAGCAGCCCTGGACAGGGGAGCTCCTATAATTCACCCCTCCACTTT

D: TRBD1
size: once
V: TRBV7-2
J: TRBJ1-2
CDR3: CASSLRTGVDSGYTF
DNA: TGTGCCAGCAGCCTCCGGACAGGGGTTGACTCTGGCTACACCTTC

D: -
size: -
V: TRBV9
J: TRBJ1-6
CDR3: CASSVDIVNSPLHF
DNA: TGTGCCAGCAGCGTAGACATCGTGAATTCACCCCTCCACTTT

D: -
size: few
V: TRBV21-1
J: TRBJ2-2
CDR3: CASIPRQGGSGELFF
DNA: TGTGCCAGCATCCCGAGACAGGGGGGATCCGGGGAGCTGTTTTTT

D: -
size: -
V: TRBV5-1
J: TRBJ2-5
CDR3: CASSLLEETQYF
DNA: TGCGCCAGCAGCTTACTGGAAGAGACCCAGTACTTC

D: TRBD2
size: -
V: TRBV18
J: TRBJ2-1
CDR3: CASSPIAGGRYNEQFF
DNA: TGTGCCAGCTCACCCATAGCGGGGGGCCGCTACAATGAGCAGTTCTTC

D: TRBD2
size: -
V: TRBV5-4
J: TRBJ2-2
CDR3: CASSLGLAVDGTGELFF
DNA: TGTGCCAGCAGCTTGGGTCTAGCGGTAGACGGCACCGGGGAGCTGTTTTTT

D: -
size: -
V: TRBV7-9
J: TRBJ1-2
CDR3: CASSLAHRVTNYGYTF
DNA: TGTGCCAGCAGCTTAGCGCACAGGGTTACTAACTATGGCTACACCTTC

D: TRBD1
size: -
V: TRBV6-5
J: TRBJ1-1
CDR3: CASSLRRGRWTEAFF
DNA: TGTGCCAGCAGTCTACGTAGGGGGCGTTGGACTGAAGCTTTCTTT

D: TRBD1
size: few
V: TRBV6-1
J: TRBJ1-1
CDR3: CASSQEKGARTEAFF
DNA: TGTGCCAGCAGCCAGGAAAAGGGGGCGAGGACTGAAGCTTTCTTT

D: -
size: -
V: TRBV7-9
J: TRBJ2-2
CDR3: CASSLPDRRTGELFF
DNA: TGTGCCAGCAGCTTACCCGACAGAAGGACCGGGGAGCTGTTTTTT

D: -
size: -
V: TRBV6-1
J: TRBJ2-3
CDR3: CASSDRGSTGITDTQYF
DNA: TGTGCCAGCAGTGACAGGGGATCCACAGGGATCACAGATACGCAGTATTTT

D: -
size: -
V: TRBV18
J: TRBJ2-5
CDR3: CASSSQKNGGVETQYF
DNA: TGTGCCAGCTCATCACAAAAGAACGGGGGAGTGGAGACCCAGTACTTC

D: -
size: -
V: TRBV5-1
J: TRBJ1-1
CDR3: CASSLYLVVGASRNTEAFF
DNA: TGCGCCAGCAGCTTGTATCTGGTGGTGGGCGCGTCGAGGAACACTGAAGCTTTCTTT

D: -
size: -
V: TRBV5-1
J: TRBJ2-2
CDR3: CASSLGQRNTGELFF
DNA: TGCGCCAGCAGCTTGGGACAGCGAAACACCGGGGAGCTGTTTTTT

D: -
size: -
V: TRBV7-9
J: TRBJ1-2
CDR3: CASSLADAGGYGYTF
DNA: TGTGCCAGCAGCTTAGCGGACGCGGGGGGGTATGGCTACACCTTC

D: -
size: -
V: TRBV6-1
J: TRBJ2-5
CDR3: CASTPSRETQYF
DNA: TGTGCCAGCACCCCTAGCCGAGAGACCCAGTACTTC

D: TRBD2
size: -
V: TRBV10-3
J: TRBJ2-5
CDR3: CAISERATGGMEETQYF
DNA: TGTGCCATCAGTGAGAGGGCTACGGGGGGGATGGAAGAGACCCAGTACTTC

D: -
size: few
V: TRBV5-4
J: TRBJ2-5
CDR3: CASSLALLRETQYF
DNA: TGTGCCAGCAGCTTGGCCTTGCTAAGAGAGACCCAGTACTTC

D: -
size: -
V: TRBV5-1
J: TRBJ1-1
CDR3: CASSSLPTENTEAFF
DNA: TGCGCCAGCAGCTCCCTCCCGACAGAGAACACTGAAGCTTTCTTT

D: -
size: -
V: TRBV7-9
J: TRBJ1-5
CDR3: CASSLSGDQPQHF
DNA: TGTGCCAGCAGCTTATCCGGAGATCAGCCCCAGCATTTT

D: -
size: -
V: TRBV4-3
J: TRBJ1-6
CDR3: CASSQESGDGSPLHF
DNA: TGCGCCAGCAGCCAAGAGTCAGGGGACGGTTCACCCCTCCACTTT

D: TRBD2
size: -
V: TRBV7-6
J: TRBJ2-5
CDR3: CASSPKGLEVPRTQYF
DNA: TGTGCCAGCAGCCCAAAAGGACTAGAGGTACCGAGGACCCAGTACTTC

D: -
size: -
V: TRBV7-2
J: TRBJ1-2
CDR3: CASSPPDKPDGYTF
DNA: TGTGCCAGCAGCCCGCCGGACAAGCCGGATGGCTACACCTTC

D: TRBD1
size: -
V: TRBV4-1
J: TRBJ2-1
CDR3: CASSQEERTGESVRFF
DNA: TGCGCCAGCAGCCAAGAGGAGCGGACAGGGGAATCGGTTAGGTTCTTC

D: TRBD1
size: -
V: TRBV5-6
J: TRBJ1-2
CDR3: CASSLGRGQAMGGYTF
DNA: TGTGCCAGCAGCCTGGGGCGGGGACAGGCGATGGGTGGCTACACCTTC

D: TRBD1
size: -
V: TRBV27
J: TRBJ1-2
CDR3: CASSLSTGEYGYTF
DNA: TGTGCCAGCAGTTTATCAACAGGGGAGTATGGCTACACCTTC

D: -
size: once
V: TRBV7-2
J: TRBJ1-1
CDR3: CASSLGEGRAFF
DNA: TGTGCCAGCAGCTTAGGTGAGGGGAGGGCTTTCTTT

D: -
size: -
V: TRBV4-1
J: TRBJ1-4
CDR3: CASSQRWALSNEKLFF
DNA: TGCGCCAGCAGCCAAAGGTGGGCGCTGTCGAATGAAAAACTGTTTTTT

D: -
size: -
V: TRBV29-1
J: TRBJ1-1
CDR3: CSVQFDSDGDTEAFF
DNA: TGCAGCGTTCAATTCGATTCTGACGGGGACACTGAAGCTTTCTTT

D: TRBD1
size: -
V: TRBV27
J: TRBJ2-3
CDR3: CASSRDRRGDTQYF
DNA: TGTGCCAGCTCAAGGGACAGGCGGGGCGATACGCAGTATTTT

D: -
size: -
V: TRBV5-1
J: TRBJ1-2
CDR3: CASSYDPGGYTF
DNA: TGCGCCAGCAGCTACGACCCGGGGGGCTACACCTTC

D: TRBD1
size: -
V: TRBV7-9
J: TRBJ1-2
CDR3: CASSSGTGGEYYGYTF
DNA: TGTGCCAGCAGCTCCGGGACAGGGGGCGAATATTATGGCTACACCTTC

D: -
size: -
V: TRBV10-3
J: TRBJ1-4
CDR3: CAISASENEKLFF
DNA: TGTGCCATCAGTGCGAGTGAGAATGAAAAACTGTTTTTT

D: -
size: -
V: TRBV10-1
J: TRBJ1-4
CDR3: CASSEGDATNEKLFF
DNA: TGCGCCAGCAGTGAAGGGGATGCAACTAATGAAAAACTGTTTTTT

D: TRBD2
size: -
V: TRBV9
J: TRBJ2-7
CDR3: CASSVGTSGGHRVWEQYF
DNA: TGTGCCAGCAGCGTAGGGACTAGCGGGGGCCACCGGGTGTGGGAGCAGTACTTC

D: -
size: few
V: TRBV19
J: TRBJ1-1
CDR3: CASSSGYSLEAFF
DNA: TGTGCCAGTAGCTCAGGGTATTCGCTTGAAGCTTTCTTT

D: -
size: few
V: TRBV5-1
J: TRBJ1-3
CDR3: CASSLAGGSGNTIYF
DNA: TGCGCCAGCAGCTTGGCGGGAGGCTCTGGAAACACCATATATTTT

D: -
size: once
V: TRBV4-1
J: TRBJ1-2
CDR3: CASSLAWPVRKNYGYTF
DNA: TGCGCCAGCAGCCTAGCCTGGCCCGTACGAAAGAACTATGGCTACACCTTC

D: -
size: -
V: TRBV11-2
J: TRBJ1-4
CDR3: CASSSKQGPNEKLFF
DNA: TGTGCCAGCAGCTCGAAACAGGGACCTAATGAAAAACTGTTTTTT

D: TRBD2
size: -
V: TRBV9
J: TRBJ2-3
CDR3: CASSVRTSDTDTQYF
DNA: TGTGCCAGCAGCGTAAGGACTAGTGACACAGATACGCAGTATTTT

D: TRBD2
size: -
V: TRBV2
J: TRBJ2-5
CDR3: CASGEGETQYF
DNA: TGTGCCAGCGGGGAGGGAGAGACCCAGTACTTC

D: -
size: -
V: TRBV5-1
J: TRBJ2-5
CDR3: CASSLESRGETQYF
DNA: TGCGCCAGCAGCTTGGAGAGCAGGGGTGAGACCCAGTACTTC

D: -
size: once
V: TRBV19
J: TRBJ1-2
CDR3: CASSTLVQDYGYTF
DNA: TGTGCCAGTAGTACCCTCGTTCAGGACTATGGCTACACCTTC

D: -
size: -
V: TRBV6-6
J: TRBJ1-5
CDR3: CASSYSMGDQPQHF
DNA: TGTGCCAGCAGTTACTCGATGGGAGATCAGCCCCAGCATTTT